This TCR beta chain was sequenced in a study of identical twins. In TCRdb, the 5' RACE reads were re-called with MiXCR into one record per CDR3 protein. The sample lists approximately 630,000 distinct CDR3 sequences, around 7.5% occurring once. Study-wide results and limits: Modeled out-of-frame TCR alpha sharing in monozygotic twins fell below observed levels.

Comments on this clonotype: Its target is not known.

Every one of the donors was a healthy Caucasian. Germline CDR1 is LGHDT and CDR2 is YNNKEL (reference sequence). The CDR3 extends over 16 amino acids. The trim removed 1 base at V and 3 bases at J, leaving 8 bases unmatched. These data were also filed under a second study, of yellow fever vaccine responses in identical twins. From that paper: Twins reportedly mounted vaccine T cell responses that seemed partly convergent, partly personalized.

This TCR was recovered from a woman between 18 and 29 years old in good health. The sample was PBMCs. The chain is built from TRBV3-1 and TRBJ1-2; 7 bases fit TRBD1. The DNA for the CDR3 is TGTGCCAGCAGCCAAGTCCCCGACAGGGAGGACTATGGCTACACCTTC. Encoded protein: CASSQVPDREDYGYTF.